This TCR beta chain emerged from a study of blood T cell repertoires in COVID-19. Study in general: Acute and convalescent COVID-19 samples came from the United States, Italy and Spain.

V was pared by 2 bases and J by 8 bases, with 9 bases between. The CDR3 sequence is 12 residues long. Germline CDR1 reads KGHSH; CDR2 reads LQKENI. Produced via immunoSEQ multiplex PCR; TCRdb's table is partial and in-frame only. Of about 130,000 clones in the sample, around 80% are singletons; the top ten hold 3.8%. The rearrangement uses TRBV18 and TRBJ1-1, with TRBD1 as a possible D gene (6 bases). This TCR came from a woman aged 50 to 60 with acute or convalescent COVID-19. The source material was peripheral blood. The CDR3 sequence is CASSPNDREAFF. CDR3 nucleotide sequence: TGTGCCAGCTCACCAAACGACAGGGAAGCTTTCTTT.